This entry lists 17 T cell receptor beta chains sequenced from one sample in a study of T-cell memory formation after mild COVID-19. MiXCR, run by TCRdb on the 5' RACE reads, gives a single entry per CDR3 protein. The sample includes under 550,000 distinct CDR3 sequences, approximately 18% seen only once; the top ten take about 12%. The sample taken for sequencing was PBMCs or a T cell subset sorted from them (not recorded which). The receptors originated from an adult woman who had mild COVID-19 (a few samples of this study predate the infection). Cell type and time point are not known.

V usage is TRBV14 and J usage is TRBJ2-7; D unresolved. Between the trimmed V and J ends, which lost 3 bases and 10 bases, there was a span of 10 bases. This CDR3 comprises 11 residues. CDR1 and CDR2 from the germline V gene are SGHDN and FVKESK. This CDR3 is CASSQAVEQYF. The CDR3 DNA sequence: TGTGCCAGCAGCCAGGCTGTCGAACAGTACTTC.

The chain is built from TRBV11-3 and TRBJ2-7, with D possibly being TRBD1 (5 bases). Looked up from germline, CDR1 is SGHNT and CDR2 is YENEEA. The CDR3 has 15 residues. Trimming took off 1 base at V and 7 bases at J, with 17 bases between the two ends. CDR3 sequence: CASSLGRRVVSEQYF. The DNA for the CDR3 is TGTGCCAGCAGCTTAGGGCGCAGGGTTGTCTCGGAGCAGTACTTC.

The chain joins TRBV25-1 to TRBJ2-7; tentatively, D is TRBD1 (6 bases). The V gene lost 0 bases and the J gene lost 2 bases, with 8 bases spanning the gap. Germline loops: CDR1 MGHDK, CDR2 SYGVNS. The CDR3 totals 14 residues. CDR3: CASSEYDRPYEQYF. CDR3 nucleotides: TGTGCCAGCAGTGAATACGACAGGCCCTACGAGCAGTACTTC.

This chain uses TRBV12-3 or TRBV12-4 with TRBJ2-7; 13 nucleotides align to TRBD2. This CDR3 has 14 residues. With 6 bases clipped from V and 4 bases from J, the junction kept 3 bases outside the gene matches. The CDR3 sequence is CASSGTSGIYEQYF. As DNA, the CDR3 is TGTGCCAGCAGCGGGACTAGCGGGATTTACGAGCAGTACTTC.

The chain is built from TRBV5-5 and TRBJ2-1; D is unclear. Germline CDR1 and CDR2: SGHKS and YYEKEE (reference sequence). Trimming took off 0 bases at V and 10 bases at J, with 8 bases between the two ends. The CDR3 is 12 residues long. The CDR3 region has the DNA TGTGCCAGCAGCTTGGTCTTAGGGGAGCAGTTCTTC. Translation gives CASSLVLGEQFF.

The chain links TRBV20-1 to TRBJ2-4; no clear D. V lost 7 bases to trimming and J lost 8 bases, with 9 bases between them. Germline V CDR1 and CDR2: DFQATT, SNEGSKA (reference sequence). The CDR3 has 10 residues. CDR3 sequence (DNA): TGCAGTGGGGTTCGGGACATTCAGTACTTC. This sequence encodes CSGVRDIQYF.

This clonotype was seen more than once but under ten times. The chain combines TRBV6-5 with TRBJ2-2; D is perhaps TRBD2 (6 bases). The CDR3 extends over 16 amino acids. Between the trimmed V and J ends, which lost 6 bases and 0 bases, there was a span of 14 bases. Germline CDR1 is MNHEY and CDR2 is SVGAGI. The chain's CDR3 is CASSATGTANTGELFF. The CDR3 coding sequence is TGTGCCAGCAGCGCCACCGGGACTGCGAACACCGGGGAGCTGTTTTTT.

This clonotype has just a few counts. The chain couples TRBV4-2 to TRBJ1-6; D unresolved. The V end lost 0 bases, the J end lost 12 bases, and 15 bases lay between the germline ends. CDR3 length equals 15 residues. Germline V CDR1 and CDR2: LGHNA, YNFKEQ. The CDR3 reads CASSQDLSPAVPLHF. The CDR3, as DNA: TGTGCCAGCAGCCAAGATTTGAGTCCGGCGGTACCCCTCCACTTT.

The V and J genes are TRBV2 and TRBJ1-1, with D unclear. This CDR3 spans 13 amino acids. Per the germline V gene, CDR1 is SNHLY and CDR2 is FYNNEI. V was clipped by 1 base and J by 3 bases, with 6 bases between them. CDR3 sequence reads: CASSEVWDTEAFF. The CDR3 nucleotides read TGTGCCAGCAGTGAAGTTTGGGACACTGAAGCTTTCTTT.

This clonotype was counted between two and nine times. The rearrangement links TRBV29-1 to TRBJ1-1; a possible D gene is TRBD1 (5 bases). CDR1 and CDR2 (germline): SQVTM, ANQGSEA. Between the trimmed V and J ends, which lost 4 bases and 4 bases, there was a span of 13 bases. The CDR3 is 13 amino acids. The CDR3 region has the DNA TGCAGCGTTGGATGGGGGGTTACCACTGAAGCTTTCTTT. Residues: CSVGWGVTTEAFF.

This clonotype was counted between two and nine times. The chain uses TRBV7-9 and TRBJ2-2; 10 bases map to TRBD2. The trim removed 3 bases at V and 5 bases at J, leaving 6 bases unmatched. The CDR3 length is 16 residues. The germline V gene encodes CDR1 SEHNR and CDR2 FQNEAQ (reference sequence). As DNA, the CDR3 is TGTGCCAGCAGCTTGCCGCTAGCGGGAGCGACCGGGGAGCTGTTTTTT. Protein sequence: CASSLPLAGATGELFF.

The chain employs TRBV29-1 and TRBJ1-1; 7 nucleotides line up with TRBD1. V lost 2 bases to trimming and J lost 1 base; unmatched junction nucleotides: 4. The V gene's germline CDR1 is SQVTM and CDR2 ANQGSEA. This CDR3 region has 14 residues. The CDR3 reads CSVERTGGNTEAFF. CDR3 DNA sequence: TGCAGCGTTGAAAGGACAGGAGGGAACACTGAAGCTTTCTTT.

In this sample, this clonotype turned up a few times. This rearrangement joins TRBV30 to TRBJ2-7; 7 nucleotides align to TRBD1. The germline V gene has CDR1 GTSNPN and CDR2 SVGIG (reference sequence). J gave up 3 bases and V 0 bases, and 11 bases lay outside the gene matches. The CDR3 covers 16 residues. The CDR3 protein is CAWSVLGVGGLYEQYF. The CDR3 nucleotides are TGTGCCTGGAGTGTACTGGGTGTAGGGGGCCTCTACGAGCAGTACTTC.

The CDR3 here is CASSTLAGAGELFF. The CDR3 bases are TGTGCCAGCAGTACCCTAGCGGGAGCAGGGGAGCTGTTTTTT. The chain employs TRBV12-3 or TRBV12-4 and TRBJ2-2, with 10 bases lining up with TRBD2. The CDR3 consists of 14 residues. The ends lost 5 bases at V and 8 bases at J; junction bases unmatched: 5.

V usage is TRBV4-1 and J usage is TRBJ1-1; possible D gene TRBD1, 6 bases. From germline, CDR1 is MGHRA and CDR2 YSYEKL. Deletions cut 4 bases from V and 3 bases from J, with 15 bases between. CDR3 length: 15 amino acids. CDR3 bases: TGCGCCAGCAGCCCCCTCAGGGGAGAGGACACTGAAGCTTTCTTT. This gives the protein CASSPLRGEDTEAFF.

This clonotype was seen more than once but under ten times. The chain employs TRBV6-5 and TRBJ2-7, with a possible D match to TRBD2 (5 bases). The germline V gene encodes CDR1 MNHEY and CDR2 SVGAGI. The germline V and J ends were trimmed by 5 bases and 3 bases, with 17 bases remaining between them. CDR3 length equals 15 residues. The CDR3 protein is CASSEPTGNFYEQYF. The CDR3 bases are TGTGCCAGCAGTGAACCCACGGGAAACTTCTACGAGCAGTACTTC.

The chain carries TRBV20-1 and TRBJ2-3, with D possibly TRBD1 on 6 matching bases. The germline V and J ends were trimmed by 5 bases and 11 bases, with 26 bases remaining between them. Germline V CDR1 and CDR2: DFQATT, SNEGSKA (reference sequence). This CDR3 is 15 amino acids long. The CDR3: CSAFPGHGDSGRQYF. The CDR3 DNA follows: TGCAGTGCTTTCCCGGGACACGGCGACTCGGGGCGGCAGTATTTT.